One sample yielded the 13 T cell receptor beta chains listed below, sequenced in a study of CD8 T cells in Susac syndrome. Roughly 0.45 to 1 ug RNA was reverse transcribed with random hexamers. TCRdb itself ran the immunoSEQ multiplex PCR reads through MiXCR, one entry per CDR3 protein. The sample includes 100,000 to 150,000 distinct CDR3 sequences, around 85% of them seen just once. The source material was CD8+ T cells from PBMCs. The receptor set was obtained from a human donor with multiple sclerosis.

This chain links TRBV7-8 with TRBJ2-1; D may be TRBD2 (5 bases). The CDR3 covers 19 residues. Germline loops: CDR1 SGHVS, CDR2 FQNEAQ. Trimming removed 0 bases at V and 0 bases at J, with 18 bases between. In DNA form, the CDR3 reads TGTGCCAGCAGCTTAGCTCCGGGGTTGGGAACGAGCTCCTACAATGAGCAGTTCTTC. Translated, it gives CASSLAPGLGTSSYNEQFF.

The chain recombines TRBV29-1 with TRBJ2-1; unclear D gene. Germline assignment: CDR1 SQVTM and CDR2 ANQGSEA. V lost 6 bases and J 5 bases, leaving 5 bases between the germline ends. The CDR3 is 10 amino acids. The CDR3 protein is CSVENNEQFF. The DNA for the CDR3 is TGCAGCGTCGAAAACAATGAGCAGTTCTTC.

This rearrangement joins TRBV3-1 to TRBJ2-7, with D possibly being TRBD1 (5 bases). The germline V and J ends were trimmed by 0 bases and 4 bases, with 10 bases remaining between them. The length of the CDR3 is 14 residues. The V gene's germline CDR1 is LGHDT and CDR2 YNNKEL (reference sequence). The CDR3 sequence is CASSQDRESYEQYV. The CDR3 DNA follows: TGTGCCAGCAGCCAAGACAGGGAAAGTTACGAGCAGTACGTC.

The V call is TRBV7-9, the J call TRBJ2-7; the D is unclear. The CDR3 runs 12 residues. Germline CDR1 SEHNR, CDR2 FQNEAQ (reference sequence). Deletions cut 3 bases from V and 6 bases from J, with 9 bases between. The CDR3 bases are TGTGCCAGCAGCTTCTCATCCCCCGAGCAGTACTTC. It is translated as CASSFSSPEQYF.

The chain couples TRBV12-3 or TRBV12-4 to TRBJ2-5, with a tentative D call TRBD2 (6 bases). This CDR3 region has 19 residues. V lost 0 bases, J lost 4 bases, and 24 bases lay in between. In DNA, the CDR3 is TGTGCCAGCAGTTTAGCAGGGTGGGGGGTGAGCGAATTCCGAGAGACCCAGTACTTC. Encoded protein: CASSLAGWGVSEFRETQYF.

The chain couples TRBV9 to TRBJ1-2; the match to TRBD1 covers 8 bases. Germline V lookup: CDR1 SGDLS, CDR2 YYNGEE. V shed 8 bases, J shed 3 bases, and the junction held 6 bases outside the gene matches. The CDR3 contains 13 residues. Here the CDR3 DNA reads TGTGCCAGTACACAGGGGGACGACTATGGCTACACCTTC. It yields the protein CASTQGDDYGYTF.

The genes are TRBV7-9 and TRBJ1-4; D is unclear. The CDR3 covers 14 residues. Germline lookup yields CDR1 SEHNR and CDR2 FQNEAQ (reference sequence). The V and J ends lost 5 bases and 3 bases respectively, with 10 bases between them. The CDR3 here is CASSRVLSNEKLFF. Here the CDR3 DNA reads TGTGCCAGCAGCCGGGTCCTGTCTAATGAAAAACTGTTTTTT.

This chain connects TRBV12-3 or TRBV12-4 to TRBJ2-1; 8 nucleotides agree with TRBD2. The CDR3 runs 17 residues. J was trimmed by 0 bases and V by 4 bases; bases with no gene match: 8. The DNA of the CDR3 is TGTGCCAGCAGTTCATCAGACGGGAGGGCCTCCTACAATGAGCAGTTCTTC. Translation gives CASSSSDGRASYNEQFF.

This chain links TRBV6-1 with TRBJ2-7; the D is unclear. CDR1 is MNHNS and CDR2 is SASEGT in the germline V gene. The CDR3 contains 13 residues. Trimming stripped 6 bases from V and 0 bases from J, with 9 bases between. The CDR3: CASRPGDSYEQYV. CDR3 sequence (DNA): TGTGCCAGCAGGCCTGGGGACTCCTACGAGCAGTACGTC.

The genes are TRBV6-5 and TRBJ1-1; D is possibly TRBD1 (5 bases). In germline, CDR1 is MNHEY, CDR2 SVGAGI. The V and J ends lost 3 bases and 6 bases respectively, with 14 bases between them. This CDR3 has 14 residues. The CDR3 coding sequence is TGTGCCAGCAGTTATAGGGGATTTGTTCCTGAAGCTTTCTTT. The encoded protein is CASSYRGFVPEAFF.

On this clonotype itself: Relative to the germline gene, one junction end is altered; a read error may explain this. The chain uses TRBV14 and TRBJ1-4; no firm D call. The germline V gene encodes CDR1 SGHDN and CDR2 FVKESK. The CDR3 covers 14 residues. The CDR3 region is CAGSQRQGYEKLFF. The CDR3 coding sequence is TGTGCCGGCAGCCAACGGCAAGGGTATGAAAAACTGTTTTTT.

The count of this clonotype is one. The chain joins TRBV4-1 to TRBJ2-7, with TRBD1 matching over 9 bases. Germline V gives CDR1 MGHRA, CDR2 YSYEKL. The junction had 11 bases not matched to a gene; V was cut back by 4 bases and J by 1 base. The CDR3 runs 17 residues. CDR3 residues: CASSLRPGTGLSYEQYF. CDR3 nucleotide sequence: TGCGCCAGCAGCCTTCGCCCCGGGACAGGGCTTTCCTACGAGCAGTACTTC.

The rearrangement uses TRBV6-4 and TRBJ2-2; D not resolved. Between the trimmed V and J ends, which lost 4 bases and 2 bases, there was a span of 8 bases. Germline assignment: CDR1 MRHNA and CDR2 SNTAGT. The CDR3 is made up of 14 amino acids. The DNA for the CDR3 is TGTGCCAGCAGTGCTGGGCCAAACACCGGGGAGCTGTTTTTT. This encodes CASSAGPNTGELFF.